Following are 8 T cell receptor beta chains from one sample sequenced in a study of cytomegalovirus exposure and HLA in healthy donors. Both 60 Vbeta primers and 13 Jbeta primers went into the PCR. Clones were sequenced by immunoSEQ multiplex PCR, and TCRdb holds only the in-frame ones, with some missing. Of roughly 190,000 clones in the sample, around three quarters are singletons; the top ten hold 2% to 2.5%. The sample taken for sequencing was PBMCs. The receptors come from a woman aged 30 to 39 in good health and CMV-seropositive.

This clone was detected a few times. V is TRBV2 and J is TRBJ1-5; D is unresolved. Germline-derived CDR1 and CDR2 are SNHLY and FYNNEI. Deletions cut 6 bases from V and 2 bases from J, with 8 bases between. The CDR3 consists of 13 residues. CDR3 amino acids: CASSPRRNQPQHF. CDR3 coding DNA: TGTGCCAGCAGCCCCAGGCGCAATCAGCCCCAGCATTTT.

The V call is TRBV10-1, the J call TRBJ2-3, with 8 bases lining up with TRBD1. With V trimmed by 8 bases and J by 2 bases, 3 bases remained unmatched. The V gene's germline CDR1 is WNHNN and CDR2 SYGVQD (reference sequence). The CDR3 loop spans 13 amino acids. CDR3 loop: CASGTGVTDTQYF. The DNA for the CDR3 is TGCGCCAGCGGGACAGGAGTCACAGATACGCAGTATTTT.

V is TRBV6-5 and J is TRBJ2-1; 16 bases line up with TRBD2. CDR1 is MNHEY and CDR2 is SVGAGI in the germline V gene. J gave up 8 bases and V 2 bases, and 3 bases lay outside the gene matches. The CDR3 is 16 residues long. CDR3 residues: CASSYGTSGGGYEQFF. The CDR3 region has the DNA TGTGCCAGCAGTTACGGGACTAGCGGGGGGGGATATGAGCAGTTCTTC.

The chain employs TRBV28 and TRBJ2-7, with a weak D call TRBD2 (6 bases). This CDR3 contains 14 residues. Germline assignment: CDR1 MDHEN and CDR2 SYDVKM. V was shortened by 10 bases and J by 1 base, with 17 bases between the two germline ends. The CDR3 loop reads CATRDSRDSYEQYF. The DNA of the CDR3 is TGTGCCACCCGGGACTCCAGGGATTCCTACGAGCAGTACTTC.

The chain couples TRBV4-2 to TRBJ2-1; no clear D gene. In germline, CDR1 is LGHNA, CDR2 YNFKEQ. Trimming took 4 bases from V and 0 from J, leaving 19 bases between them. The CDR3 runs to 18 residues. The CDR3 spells CASSPKVQVDSSYNEQFF. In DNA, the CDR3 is TGTGCCAGCAGCCCAAAGGTGCAGGTTGATAGCTCCTACAATGAGCAGTTCTTC.

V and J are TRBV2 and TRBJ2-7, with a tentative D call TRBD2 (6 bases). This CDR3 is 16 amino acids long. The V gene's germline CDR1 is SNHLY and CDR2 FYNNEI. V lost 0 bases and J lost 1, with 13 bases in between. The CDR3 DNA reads TGTGCCAGCAGTGAAGCCGGACTACCCTCTTCCTACGAGCAGTACTTC. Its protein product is CASSEAGLPSSYEQYF.

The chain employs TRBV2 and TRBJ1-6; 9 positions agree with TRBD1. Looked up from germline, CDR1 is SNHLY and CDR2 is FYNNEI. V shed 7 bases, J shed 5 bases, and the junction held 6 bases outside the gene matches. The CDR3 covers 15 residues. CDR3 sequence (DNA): TGTGCCAGCACCACTGGGACAGGGAATAATTCACCCCTCCACTTT. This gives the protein CASTTGTGNNSPLHF.

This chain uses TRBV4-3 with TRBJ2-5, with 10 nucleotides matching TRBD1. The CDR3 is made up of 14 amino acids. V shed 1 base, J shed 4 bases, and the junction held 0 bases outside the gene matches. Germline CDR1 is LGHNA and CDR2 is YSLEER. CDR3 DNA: TGCGCCAGCAGCCAAGGGACAGGGGGAGAGACCCAGTACTTC. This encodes CASSQGTGGETQYF.